Listed below are T cell receptor beta chains from one sample, sequenced in a study of long-term antiretroviral therapy in people with HIV. Using immunoSEQ multiplex PCR, the repertoire was profiled, and TCRdb retains in-frame clones only, with some absent. The data hold under 25,000 clones, with about 88% observed a single time. This material consisted of unsorted PBMCs, taken 0.6 years after starting antiretroviral therapy. The receptors originated from a man in his 60s with HIV. CDR3s include the opening cysteine and the closing phenylalanine or tryptophan. D genes are given only for firm matches. Expanded clones are given a class, and other clones once, few, many or no size at all.

TRBV7-9	TRBD1	few	TRBJ1-1	TGTGCCAGCAGCGTTTGGGACAGGGAGGCTTTCTTT	CASSVWDREAFF
TRBV6-5	.	few	TRBJ1-2	TGTGCCAGCAGTTATGGTGGGGGCTACACCTTC	CASSYGGGYTF
TRBV4-1	.	few	TRBJ1-5	TGCGCCAGCAGCCAGGGGACTTACAATCAGCCCCAGCATTTT	CASSQGTYNQPQHF
TRBV6-8	TRBD2	.	TRBJ2-7	TGTGCCAGCAGACAGGGACTAGCGGGTCTCTACGAGCAGTACTTC	CASRQGLAGLYEQYF
TRBV7-2	.	.	TRBJ1-6	TGTGCCAGCAGCAAACAGGGTTATAATTCACCCCTCCACTTT	CASSKQGYNSPLHF
TRBV27	.	.	TRBJ1-4	TGTGCCAGCAGTTTAGCGGATCTAGGAAAACTGTTTTTT	CASSLADLGKLFF
TRBV7-2	TRBD2	.	TRBJ2-7	TGTGCCAGCAGCCCCGGGGGCGGGAGGGCCGCCTACGAGCAGTACTTC	CASSPGGGRAAYEQYF
TRBV7-2	TRBD1	.	TRBJ1-5	TGTGCCAGCAGCCCCCGAGGGGACAGGCGTGAACAGCCCCAGCATTTT	CASSPRGDRREQPQHF
TRBV5-5	TRBD1	once	TRBJ2-2	TGTGCCAGCAGCTCGGGACAGGGAGAGGGGGAGCTGTTTTTT	CASSSGQGEGELFF
TRBV11-2	TRBD2	.	TRBJ2-1	TGTGCCAGCAGCTTAGTAGGGGGGACTAGCGGGAGATATGAGCAGTTCTTC	CASSLVGGTSGRYEQFF
TRBV9	TRBD1	few	TRBJ1-5	TGTGCCAGCAGCGCAGGGGGAGGCAATCAGCCCCAGCATTTT	CASSAGGGNQPQHF
TRBV28	.	.	TRBJ1-2	TGTGCCAGCAGTACTACAGCTAACTATGGCTACACCTTC	CASSTTANYGYTF
TRBV7-3	TRBD1	.	TRBJ2-1	TGTGCCAGCAGCACCCTGACAGGGGTGGGCTACAATGAGCAGTTCTTC	CASSTLTGVGYNEQFF
TRBV18	TRBD2	.	TRBJ2-1	TGTGCCAGCTCAAGAAACCCAGCGAAGTTTAAAGCGGGGGTTTTCTACAATGAGCAGTTCTTC	CASSRNPAKFKAGVFYNEQFF
TRBV5-4	.	.	TRBJ2-7	TGTGCCAGCAGCTCTACCCTAGGTGCCGAGAGCTCCTACGAGCAGTACTTC	CASSSTLGAESSYEQYF
TRBV5-1	.	.	TRBJ2-2	TGCGCCAGCAGCCCCACTGGGGGACGAACCGGGGAGCTGTTTTTT	CASSPTGGRTGELFF
TRBV23-1	.	.	TRBJ2-3	TGCGCCAGCAGTCAAGGGGCGGAACACACTTCTACAGATACGCAGTATTTT	CASSQGAEHTSTDTQYF
TRBV10-2	TRBD1	.	TRBJ1-2	TGCGCCAGCAGTAGACGACAGGGTGACTATGGCTACACCTTC	CASSRRQGDYGYTF
TRBV28	.	.	TRBJ2-3	TGTGCCAGCCTTTTCAACGCAGATACGCAGTATTTT	CASLFNADTQYF
TRBV18	TRBD2	.	TRBJ2-5	TGTGCCAGCTCACCTTACGGGGGGGACCCCCTTGGAGAGACCCAGTACTTC	CASSPYGGDPLGETQYF
TRBV7-9	.	.	TRBJ2-1	TGTGCCAGCAGCAGACGGGAGAGCCAGTGGGGAGATGAGCAGTTCTTC	CASSRRESQWGDEQFF
TRBV29-1	.	.	TRBJ1-1	TGCAGCTCATCATTGGACACTGAAGCTTTCTTT	CSSSLDTEAFF
TRBV9	TRBD1	.	TRBJ2-1	TGTGCCAGCAGCTACAGAGGGACAGGGGGGTTTTATGAGCAGTTCTTC	CASSYRGTGGFYEQFF
TRBV5-1	.	.	TRBJ2-7	TGCGCCAGCAGCGCCGAAACAGGGAGCTCCTACGAGCAGTACTTC	CASSAETGSSYEQYF
TRBV19	.	once	TRBJ1-6	TGTGCCTCGGGGGTAACTGGTTTTGGTTCACCCCTCCACTTT	CASGVTGFGSPLHF
TRBV6-1	.	.	TRBJ2-2	TGTGCCAGCAGTGAACTGACTCGACACACCGGGGAGCTGTTTTTT	CASSELTRHTGELFF
TRBV7-9	.	few	TRBJ1-1	TGTGCCAGCAGCTTAGGAAGCCCCGAAGCTTTCTTT	CASSLGSPEAFF
TRBV9	.	.	TRBJ2-2	TGTGCCAGCAGCCCCAAGGCCACCGAGGAGCTGTTTTTT	CASSPKATEELFF
TRBV5-1	.	.	TRBJ2-7	TGCGCCAGCACCTCCCTCGGAAACTCCTACGAGCAGTACTTC	CASTSLGNSYEQYF
TRBV10-2	TRBD2	.	TRBJ2-3	TGCGCCAGCAGACAGGGACTAGCGGGAGATACGCAGTATTTT	CASRQGLAGDTQYF
TRBV11-2	.	few	TRBJ1-5	TGTGCCAGCAGCTTTACGGCCAGGGGTGGTCAGCCCCAGCATTTT	CASSFTARGGQPQHF
TRBV7-2	TRBD1	.	TRBJ1-2	TGTGCCAGCAGCTTAAGGCAGGGGGGAACTTGCACCTTC	CASSLRQGGTCTF
TRBV14	.	.	TRBJ2-7	TGTGCCAGCAGCCAAGATAAGCGAGAGCAGTACTTC	CASSQDKREQYF
TRBV30	.	.	TRBJ2-7	TGTGCCTGGAGCCAGTACGAGCAGTACTTC	CAWSQYEQYF
TRBV6-4	TRBD1	.	TRBJ1-4	TGTGCCAGCAGTGACTCGGGACAGTCTCATAATGAAAAACTGTTTTTT	CASSDSGQSHNEKLFF
TRBV4-1	.	.	TRBJ2-5	TGCGCCAGCAGCCAAGATCTCCGCCCAACCCGAGAGACCCAGTACTTC	CASSQDLRPTRETQYF
TRBV5-1	TRBD1	.	TRBJ2-2	TGCGCCAGCAGCCAGGGGGCTCGGAACACCGGGGAGCTGTTTTTT	CASSQGARNTGELFF
TRBV7-2	.	.	TRBJ2-1	TGTGCCAGCAGCTCTCGGGGGCAGGCCTACAATGAGCAGTTCTTC	CASSSRGQAYNEQFF
TRBV7-2	.	.	TRBJ2-5	TGTGCCAGCAGCTTTCGTGCCGGGATTCGGGAGACCCAGTACTTC	CASSFRAGIRETQYF
TRBV6-1	.	.	TRBJ2-5	TGTGCCAGCAGTGAAACAGGAGGGAGTTACCTCGAGACCCAGTACTTC	CASSETGGSYLETQYF
TRBV5-4	TRBD2	.	TRBJ2-7	TGTGCCAGCAGCCTCGGACTAGCGCCATCCTACGAGCAGTACTTC	CASSLGLAPSYEQYF
TRBV6-6	.	.	TRBJ2-3	TGTGCCAGCACTTGGGGGCGTCTTACAGATACGCAGTATTTT	CASTWGRLTDTQYF
TRBV7-9	TRBD2	.	TRBJ2-1	TGTGCCAGCAGCTTAGCAGCGGGAGTTGGGTACAATGAGCAGTTCTTC	CASSLAAGVGYNEQFF
TRBV23-1	.	.	TRBJ2-1	TGCGCCAGCAATCCCCGATTGGAGCAGTTCTTC	CASNPRLEQFF
TRBV7-6	TRBD2	.	TRBJ2-7	TGTGCCAGCAGCTTAGCGGCGGCGGGAGTTCCAACAGGATCCGAGCAGTACTTC	CASSLAAAGVPTGSEQYF
TRBV6-6	.	.	TRBJ1-6	TGTGCCAGCAGTTACGAGGGTTCAGTCCTCCACTTT	CASSYEGSVLHF
TRBV30	.	few	TRBJ1-5	TGTGCCTGGAGTGTATCCGGGGATCAGCCCCAGCATTTT	CAWSVSGDQPQHF
TRBV11-2	TRBD2	.	TRBJ2-5	TGTGCCAGCAGCTCGTCTCTAGCGGGGGGTGCTCAGACCCAGTACTTC	CASSSSLAGGAQTQYF
TRBV2	TRBD1	.	TRBJ2-5	TGTGCCAGCAGTGGGGGACAGCGGACGACCCAGTACTTC	CASSGGQRTTQYF